The T cell receptor beta chain described here comes from a study of shared clonotypes between healthy human individuals. This CDR3 has 13 residues. Germline V gene data show CDR1 as WNHNN and CDR2 as SYGVQD (reference sequence). V dropped 2 bases and J dropped 11 bases, with 16 bases sitting between them. The protocol was immunoSEQ multiplex PCR, while the TCRdb copy is restricted to in-frame clones and leaves out a portion. The sample holds millions of clones, more than 85% seen once. Terminally differentiated effector memory CD45RA+ cells were excluded by CCR7 positive selection of CD45RO-negative cells.

The sample comprised naive CD8+ T cells from PBMCs. The sequence was obtained from a man in his late teens or twenties in good health. Some clones in this sample may be carry-over from other donors' samples. V is TRBV10-1 and J is TRBJ2-7; D is unresolved. The CDR3 protein is CASSETPSAREYF. The DNA of the CDR3 is TGCGCCAGCAGTGAGACCCCTTCTGCAAGGGAGTACTTC.